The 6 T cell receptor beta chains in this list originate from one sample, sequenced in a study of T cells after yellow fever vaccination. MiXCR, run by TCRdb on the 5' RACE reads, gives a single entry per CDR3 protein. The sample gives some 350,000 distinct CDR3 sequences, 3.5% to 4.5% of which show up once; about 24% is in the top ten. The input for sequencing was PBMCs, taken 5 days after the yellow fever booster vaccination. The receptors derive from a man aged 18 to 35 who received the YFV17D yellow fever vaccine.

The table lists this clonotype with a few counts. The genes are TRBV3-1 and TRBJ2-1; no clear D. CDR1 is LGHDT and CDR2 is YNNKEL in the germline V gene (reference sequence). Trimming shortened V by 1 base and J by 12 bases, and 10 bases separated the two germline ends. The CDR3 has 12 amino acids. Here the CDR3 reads CASSQVNLVQFF. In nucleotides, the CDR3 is TGTGCCAGCAGCCAAGTAAATCTCGTGCAGTTCTTC.

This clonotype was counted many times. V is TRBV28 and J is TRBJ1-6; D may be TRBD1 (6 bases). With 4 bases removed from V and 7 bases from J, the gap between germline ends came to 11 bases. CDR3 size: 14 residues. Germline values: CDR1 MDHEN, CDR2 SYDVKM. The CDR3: CASSSATGNSPLHF. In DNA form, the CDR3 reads TGTGCCAGCAGTTCAGCTACAGGGAATTCACCCCTCCACTTT.

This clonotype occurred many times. The CDR3 bases are TGCGCCAGCAGTTCCGGCGGAGGTAGGGGCTACACCTTC. It encodes CASSSGGGRGYTF. The chain is built from TRBV5-1 and TRBJ1-2; D uncertain. Trimming stripped 5 bases from V and 8 bases from J, with 16 bases between. This CDR3 has 13 amino acids. The V gene's germline CDR1 is SGHRS and CDR2 YFSETQ. Based on the CDR3 plus reference TRBV5-1 and TRBJ1-2, the full variable domain is KAGVTQTPRYLIKTRGQQVTLSCSPISGHRSVSWYQQTPGQGLQFLFEYFSETQRNKGNFPGRFSGRQFSNSRSEMNVSTLELGDSALYLCASSSGGGRGYTFGSGTRLTVV.

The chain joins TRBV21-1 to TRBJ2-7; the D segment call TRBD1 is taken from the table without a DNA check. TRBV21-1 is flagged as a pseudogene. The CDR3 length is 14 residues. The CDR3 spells CASSKVRYRYEQYV. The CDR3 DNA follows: TGTGCCAGCAGCAAAGTAAGGTACAGGTACGAGCAGTACGTC.

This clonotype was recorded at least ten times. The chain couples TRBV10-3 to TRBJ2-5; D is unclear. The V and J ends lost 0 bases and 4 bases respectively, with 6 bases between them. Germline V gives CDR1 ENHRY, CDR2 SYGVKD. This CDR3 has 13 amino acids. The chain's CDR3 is CAISESGLETQYF. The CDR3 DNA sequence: TGTGCCATCAGTGAGTCCGGGTTAGAGACCCAGTACTTC.

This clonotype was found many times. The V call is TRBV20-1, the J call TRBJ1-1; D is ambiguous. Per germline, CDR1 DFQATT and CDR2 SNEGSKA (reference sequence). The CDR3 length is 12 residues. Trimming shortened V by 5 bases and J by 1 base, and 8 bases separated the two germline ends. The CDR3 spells CSAGRGNTEAFF. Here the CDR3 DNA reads TGCAGTGCTGGGCGAGGGAACACTGAAGCTTTCTTT.